This T cell receptor (beta chain) was profiled in a study of T cell responses to AZD1222 COVID-19 vaccine. Generated by immunoSEQ multiplex PCR, the TCRdb table keeps only in-frame clones and is missing some. The sample consists of approximately 150,000 clones, more than 80% of them appearing once. V was pared by 4 bases and J by 3 bases, with 19 bases between. This CDR3 comprises 16 residues. CDR1 and CDR2 from the germline V gene are SGHRS and YFSETQ. Sequencing used peripheral blood, obtained on day 0 of AZD1222 vaccination. The clonotype comes from an adult in good health. The chain couples TRBV5-1 to TRBJ1-1; the D gene is possibly TRBD1 (5 bases). The CDR3 DNA follows: TGCGCCAGCAGCCCCCTAGGTAACACAGGTTACACTGAAGCTTTCTTT. Encoded protein: CASSPLGNTGYTEAFF.